These 21 T cell receptor beta chains originate from one sample sequenced in a study of early T cells in non-severe SARS-CoV-2 infection. MiXCR, applied by TCRdb to the 5' RACE reads, yields one record per CDR3 protein. The sample holds roughly 57,000 distinct CDR3 sequences, approximately 13% seen once. The sequenced sample was whole blood, obtained at baseline. The receptors derive from an adult who was a healthcare worker with PCR-confirmed SARS-CoV-2 infection or an uninfected control (not recorded which).

This clonotype was observed a few times. This chain joins TRBV11-2 and TRBJ2-5; the match to TRBD2 covers 9 bases. This CDR3 is built from 15 residues. The V gene's germline CDR1 is SGHAT and CDR2 FQNNGV. Losses at the gene ends were 5 bases for V and 1 base for J; bases not matched to a gene: 5. CDR3 nucleotides: TGTGCCAGCAGCATCCAGACTAGCGGCCAAGAGACCCAGTACTTC. This codes for CASSIQTSGQETQYF.

This clonotype was observed a few times. The gene calls are TRBV13 and TRBJ2-1, with 8 bases that match TRBD1. CDR3 size: 15 residues. J lost 8 bases, V lost 8 bases, and 14 bases had no gene match. Per the germline V gene, CDR1 is PRHDT and CDR2 is FYEKMQ (reference sequence). Written as DNA, the CDR3 is TGTGCCAGCGGACCGGTCGGGCAGGGGGCCCATGAGCAGTTCTTC. This codes for CASGPVGQGAHEQFF.

The rearrangement uses TRBV29-1 and TRBJ2-3; D may be TRBD1 (5 bases). Trimming removed 5 bases from V and 0 bases from J, with 12 bases in between. There are 14 residues in the CDR3. Per the germline V gene, CDR1 is SQVTM and CDR2 is ANQGSEA. The CDR3 bases are TGCAGCGTTTGGGGCGGATCTAGCACAGATACGCAGTATTTT. This codes for CSVWGGSSTDTQYF.

V is TRBV7-3 and J is TRBJ2-2; possible D gene TRBD1, 6 bases. Trimming left V 3 bases short and J 0 bases short, with 11 bases between. The CDR3 is 16 residues long. Per germline, CDR1 SGHTA and CDR2 FQGTGA. The CDR3 nucleotides are TGTGCCAGCAGCTTGCTAGGGGGATCGAACACCGGGGAGCTGTTTTTT. It is translated as CASSLLGGSNTGELFF.

The J gene is TRBJ2-5, the V gene TRBV18; D unclear. The CDR3 extends over 15 amino acids. Germline CDR1 reads KGHSH; CDR2 reads LQKENI. V lost 2 bases and J 2 bases, leaving 12 bases between the germline ends. DNA of the CDR3: TGTGCCAGCTCACCAGTAGGCCCACCTCAAGAGACCCAGTACTTC. Translating gives CASSPVGPPQETQYF.

The table lists this clonotype with many counts. The V gene is TRBV18, the J gene TRBJ2-5, with D possibly being TRBD1 or TRBD2 (5 bases each). There are 14 residues in the CDR3. CDR1 is KGHSH, CDR2 LQKENI, per germline. The V end was cut by 1 base, the J end by 1 base, with 7 bases between. CDR3 in DNA: TGTGCCAGCTCACCACTTGGGACCCAAGAGACCCAGTACTTC. This gives the protein CASSPLGTQETQYF.

In this sample, this clonotype turned up a few times. A read error may produce the germline difference seen at one junction end. V and J are TRBV27 and TRBJ1-6; D ambiguous. The germline V gene encodes CDR1 MNHEY and CDR2 SMNVEV (reference sequence). The CDR3 extends over 13 amino acids. CDR3 residues: CASRLSYNSPLHF. The CDR3, as DNA: TGTGCCAGCAGATTATCCTATAATTCACCCCTCCACTTT.

This clonotype came up many times. The chain is built from TRBV19 and TRBJ2-7; TRBD2 is a possible D gene (6 bases). From germline, CDR1 is LNHDA and CDR2 SQIVND (reference sequence). This CDR3 region has 14 residues. The V end lost 5 bases, the J end lost 7 bases, and 18 bases lay between the germline ends. Written as DNA, the CDR3 is TGTGCCAGTAGTGAGGTGGGGGGACGTTGGGAGCAGTACTTC. Encoded protein: CASSEVGGRWEQYF.

V and J are TRBV11-2 and TRBJ2-3; no clear D. CDR1 and CDR2 from the germline V gene are SGHAT and FQNNGV. Between the trimmed V and J ends, which lost 0 bases and 5 bases, there was a span of 6 bases. There are 13 residues in the CDR3. The CDR3 DNA is TGTGCCAGCAGCTTAGAACGTCGAGATACGCAGTATTTT. Translating it yields CASSLERRDTQYF.

This clonotype was seen ten or more times. This chain uses TRBV24-1 with TRBJ2-3; a weak D match, TRBD1 (5 bases). Trimming took 3 bases from V and 2 from J, leaving 8 bases between them. Germline CDR1 reads KGHDR; CDR2 reads SFDVKD. The CDR3 extends over 14 amino acids. CDR3 nucleotide sequence: TGTGCCACCAGTGATGGGGCCTACACAGATACGCAGTATTTT. This sequence encodes CATSDGAYTDTQYF.

This rearrangement joins TRBV19 to TRBJ2-2; maybe TRBD1 (6 bases). The CDR3 consists of 16 residues. Germline V CDR1 and CDR2: LNHDA, SQIVND (reference sequence). Trimming left V 3 bases short and J 5 bases short, with 16 bases between. The CDR3: CASSMGAGPGTGELFF. The CDR3 DNA reads as TGTGCCAGTAGTATGGGGGCGGGTCCAGGGACCGGGGAGCTGTTTTTT. Supplemented by reference TRBV19 and TRBJ2-2, the full variable domain reads DGGITQSPKYLFRKEGQNVTLSCEQNLNHDAMYWYRQDPGQGLRLIYYSQIVNDFQKGDIAEGYSVSREKKESFPLTVTSAQKNPTAFYLCASSMGAGPGTGELFFGEGSRLTVL.

This clonotype was seen many times. V and J are TRBV20-1 and TRBJ2-3; D remains unclear. Per germline, CDR1 DFQATT and CDR2 SNEGSKA (reference sequence). The V and J ends lost 6 bases and 2 bases respectively, with 18 bases between them. This CDR3 contains 15 residues. The CDR3 DNA is TGCAGTGCCCCACTATCGATACTCATCACAGATACGCAGTATTTT. This codes for CSAPLSILITDTQYF.

This clonotype occurred a few times. The chain links TRBV7-9 to TRBJ1-4; D unclear. Germline V CDR1 and CDR2: SEHNR, FQNEAQ (reference sequence). Deletions cut 1 base from V and 12 bases from J, with 9 bases between. This CDR3 contains 12 residues. CDR3 protein: CASSLESGQLFF. CDR3 DNA sequence: TGTGCCAGCAGCTTAGAGTCCGGGCAACTGTTTTTT.

The chain joins TRBV7-9 to TRBJ2-6; D unclear. Between the trimmed V and J ends, which lost 3 bases and 4 bases, there was a span of 7 bases. The CDR3 covers 14 residues. CDR1 is SEHNR and CDR2 is FQNEAQ in the germline V gene (reference sequence). CDR3 nucleotides: TGTGCCAGCAGCTTCGGATCCGGGGCCAACGTCCTGACTTTC. Its translation is CASSFGSGANVLTF.

This chain's CDR3 is CASSPFATNEKLFF. CDR3 nucleotides: TGTGCCAGCAGTCCCTTCGCAACTAATGAAAAACTGTTTTTT. This rearrangement joins TRBV27 to TRBJ1-4, with D unclear. Per the germline V gene, CDR1 is MNHEY and CDR2 is SMNVEV (reference sequence). The V end was cut by 5 bases, the J end by 0 bases, with 7 bases between. This CDR3 comprises 14 residues.

This clonotype was observed many times. This chain uses TRBV7-3 with TRBJ2-1, with no clear D. V shed 5 bases and J shed 6 bases, with 14 bases lying between them. CDR1 and CDR2 from the germline V gene are SGHTA and FQGTGA. CDR3 size: 14 residues. The CDR3 is CASSPDPWGNEQFF. The CDR3 coding sequence is TGTGCCAGCAGCCCGGACCCGTGGGGCAATGAGCAGTTCTTC.

This clonotype was seen many times. V and J are TRBV7-2 and TRBJ2-7; D not certain. Trimming shortened V by 1 base and J by 0 bases, and 10 bases separated the two germline ends. There are 15 residues in the CDR3. CDR1 and CDR2 from the germline V gene are SGHTA and FQGNSA. CDR3 loop: CASSLGQAASYEQYF. CDR3 DNA sequence: TGTGCCAGCAGCTTAGGCCAGGCAGCCTCCTACGAGCAGTACTTC.

V and J are TRBV20-1 and TRBJ2-7; 10 bases are a match to TRBD2. CDR1 DFQATT and CDR2 SNEGSKA come from the germline V gene (reference sequence). The ends lost 2 bases at V and 6 bases at J; junction bases unmatched: 7. The CDR3 contains 14 residues. The CDR3 reads CSARPLAGVVEQYF. As DNA, the CDR3 is TGCAGTGCTAGACCTCTAGCGGGAGTAGTCGAGCAGTACTTC.

The J gene is TRBJ2-2, the V gene TRBV11-3; 10 positions match TRBD2. CDR3 length equals 16 residues. V shed 4 bases and J 4 bases; nucleotides not matched to a gene: 6. CDR1 SGHNT and CDR2 YENEEA come from the germline V gene. CDR3: CASSSRTSGGTGELFF. CDR3 nucleotide sequence: TGTGCCAGCAGCTCACGGACTAGCGGTGGCACCGGGGAGCTGTTTTTT.

This clonotype was detected ten times or more. The chain carries TRBV5-4 and TRBJ2-7, with TRBD1 identical over 8 bases. CDR1 and CDR2 (germline): SGHNT, YYREEE (reference sequence). Trimming cost V 1 base and J 3 bases; bases outside gene matches: 3. The CDR3 loop spans 14 amino acids. The CDR3 sequence: CASSLRDRRYEQYF. CDR3 bases: TGTGCCAGCAGCTTGCGGGACAGGCGCTACGAGCAGTACTTC.

This clonotype was counted at least ten times. The chain carries TRBV24-1 and TRBJ2-3; the match to TRBD1 covers 7 bases. The CDR3 sequence is 16 residues long. Trimming cost V 5 bases and J 2 bases; bases outside gene matches: 9. The V gene's germline CDR1 is KGHDR and CDR2 SFDVKD. CDR3 in amino acids: CATSASGQQYTDTQYF. Written as DNA, the CDR3 is TGTGCCACCAGTGCATCGGGACAGCAATACACAGATACGCAGTATTTT.